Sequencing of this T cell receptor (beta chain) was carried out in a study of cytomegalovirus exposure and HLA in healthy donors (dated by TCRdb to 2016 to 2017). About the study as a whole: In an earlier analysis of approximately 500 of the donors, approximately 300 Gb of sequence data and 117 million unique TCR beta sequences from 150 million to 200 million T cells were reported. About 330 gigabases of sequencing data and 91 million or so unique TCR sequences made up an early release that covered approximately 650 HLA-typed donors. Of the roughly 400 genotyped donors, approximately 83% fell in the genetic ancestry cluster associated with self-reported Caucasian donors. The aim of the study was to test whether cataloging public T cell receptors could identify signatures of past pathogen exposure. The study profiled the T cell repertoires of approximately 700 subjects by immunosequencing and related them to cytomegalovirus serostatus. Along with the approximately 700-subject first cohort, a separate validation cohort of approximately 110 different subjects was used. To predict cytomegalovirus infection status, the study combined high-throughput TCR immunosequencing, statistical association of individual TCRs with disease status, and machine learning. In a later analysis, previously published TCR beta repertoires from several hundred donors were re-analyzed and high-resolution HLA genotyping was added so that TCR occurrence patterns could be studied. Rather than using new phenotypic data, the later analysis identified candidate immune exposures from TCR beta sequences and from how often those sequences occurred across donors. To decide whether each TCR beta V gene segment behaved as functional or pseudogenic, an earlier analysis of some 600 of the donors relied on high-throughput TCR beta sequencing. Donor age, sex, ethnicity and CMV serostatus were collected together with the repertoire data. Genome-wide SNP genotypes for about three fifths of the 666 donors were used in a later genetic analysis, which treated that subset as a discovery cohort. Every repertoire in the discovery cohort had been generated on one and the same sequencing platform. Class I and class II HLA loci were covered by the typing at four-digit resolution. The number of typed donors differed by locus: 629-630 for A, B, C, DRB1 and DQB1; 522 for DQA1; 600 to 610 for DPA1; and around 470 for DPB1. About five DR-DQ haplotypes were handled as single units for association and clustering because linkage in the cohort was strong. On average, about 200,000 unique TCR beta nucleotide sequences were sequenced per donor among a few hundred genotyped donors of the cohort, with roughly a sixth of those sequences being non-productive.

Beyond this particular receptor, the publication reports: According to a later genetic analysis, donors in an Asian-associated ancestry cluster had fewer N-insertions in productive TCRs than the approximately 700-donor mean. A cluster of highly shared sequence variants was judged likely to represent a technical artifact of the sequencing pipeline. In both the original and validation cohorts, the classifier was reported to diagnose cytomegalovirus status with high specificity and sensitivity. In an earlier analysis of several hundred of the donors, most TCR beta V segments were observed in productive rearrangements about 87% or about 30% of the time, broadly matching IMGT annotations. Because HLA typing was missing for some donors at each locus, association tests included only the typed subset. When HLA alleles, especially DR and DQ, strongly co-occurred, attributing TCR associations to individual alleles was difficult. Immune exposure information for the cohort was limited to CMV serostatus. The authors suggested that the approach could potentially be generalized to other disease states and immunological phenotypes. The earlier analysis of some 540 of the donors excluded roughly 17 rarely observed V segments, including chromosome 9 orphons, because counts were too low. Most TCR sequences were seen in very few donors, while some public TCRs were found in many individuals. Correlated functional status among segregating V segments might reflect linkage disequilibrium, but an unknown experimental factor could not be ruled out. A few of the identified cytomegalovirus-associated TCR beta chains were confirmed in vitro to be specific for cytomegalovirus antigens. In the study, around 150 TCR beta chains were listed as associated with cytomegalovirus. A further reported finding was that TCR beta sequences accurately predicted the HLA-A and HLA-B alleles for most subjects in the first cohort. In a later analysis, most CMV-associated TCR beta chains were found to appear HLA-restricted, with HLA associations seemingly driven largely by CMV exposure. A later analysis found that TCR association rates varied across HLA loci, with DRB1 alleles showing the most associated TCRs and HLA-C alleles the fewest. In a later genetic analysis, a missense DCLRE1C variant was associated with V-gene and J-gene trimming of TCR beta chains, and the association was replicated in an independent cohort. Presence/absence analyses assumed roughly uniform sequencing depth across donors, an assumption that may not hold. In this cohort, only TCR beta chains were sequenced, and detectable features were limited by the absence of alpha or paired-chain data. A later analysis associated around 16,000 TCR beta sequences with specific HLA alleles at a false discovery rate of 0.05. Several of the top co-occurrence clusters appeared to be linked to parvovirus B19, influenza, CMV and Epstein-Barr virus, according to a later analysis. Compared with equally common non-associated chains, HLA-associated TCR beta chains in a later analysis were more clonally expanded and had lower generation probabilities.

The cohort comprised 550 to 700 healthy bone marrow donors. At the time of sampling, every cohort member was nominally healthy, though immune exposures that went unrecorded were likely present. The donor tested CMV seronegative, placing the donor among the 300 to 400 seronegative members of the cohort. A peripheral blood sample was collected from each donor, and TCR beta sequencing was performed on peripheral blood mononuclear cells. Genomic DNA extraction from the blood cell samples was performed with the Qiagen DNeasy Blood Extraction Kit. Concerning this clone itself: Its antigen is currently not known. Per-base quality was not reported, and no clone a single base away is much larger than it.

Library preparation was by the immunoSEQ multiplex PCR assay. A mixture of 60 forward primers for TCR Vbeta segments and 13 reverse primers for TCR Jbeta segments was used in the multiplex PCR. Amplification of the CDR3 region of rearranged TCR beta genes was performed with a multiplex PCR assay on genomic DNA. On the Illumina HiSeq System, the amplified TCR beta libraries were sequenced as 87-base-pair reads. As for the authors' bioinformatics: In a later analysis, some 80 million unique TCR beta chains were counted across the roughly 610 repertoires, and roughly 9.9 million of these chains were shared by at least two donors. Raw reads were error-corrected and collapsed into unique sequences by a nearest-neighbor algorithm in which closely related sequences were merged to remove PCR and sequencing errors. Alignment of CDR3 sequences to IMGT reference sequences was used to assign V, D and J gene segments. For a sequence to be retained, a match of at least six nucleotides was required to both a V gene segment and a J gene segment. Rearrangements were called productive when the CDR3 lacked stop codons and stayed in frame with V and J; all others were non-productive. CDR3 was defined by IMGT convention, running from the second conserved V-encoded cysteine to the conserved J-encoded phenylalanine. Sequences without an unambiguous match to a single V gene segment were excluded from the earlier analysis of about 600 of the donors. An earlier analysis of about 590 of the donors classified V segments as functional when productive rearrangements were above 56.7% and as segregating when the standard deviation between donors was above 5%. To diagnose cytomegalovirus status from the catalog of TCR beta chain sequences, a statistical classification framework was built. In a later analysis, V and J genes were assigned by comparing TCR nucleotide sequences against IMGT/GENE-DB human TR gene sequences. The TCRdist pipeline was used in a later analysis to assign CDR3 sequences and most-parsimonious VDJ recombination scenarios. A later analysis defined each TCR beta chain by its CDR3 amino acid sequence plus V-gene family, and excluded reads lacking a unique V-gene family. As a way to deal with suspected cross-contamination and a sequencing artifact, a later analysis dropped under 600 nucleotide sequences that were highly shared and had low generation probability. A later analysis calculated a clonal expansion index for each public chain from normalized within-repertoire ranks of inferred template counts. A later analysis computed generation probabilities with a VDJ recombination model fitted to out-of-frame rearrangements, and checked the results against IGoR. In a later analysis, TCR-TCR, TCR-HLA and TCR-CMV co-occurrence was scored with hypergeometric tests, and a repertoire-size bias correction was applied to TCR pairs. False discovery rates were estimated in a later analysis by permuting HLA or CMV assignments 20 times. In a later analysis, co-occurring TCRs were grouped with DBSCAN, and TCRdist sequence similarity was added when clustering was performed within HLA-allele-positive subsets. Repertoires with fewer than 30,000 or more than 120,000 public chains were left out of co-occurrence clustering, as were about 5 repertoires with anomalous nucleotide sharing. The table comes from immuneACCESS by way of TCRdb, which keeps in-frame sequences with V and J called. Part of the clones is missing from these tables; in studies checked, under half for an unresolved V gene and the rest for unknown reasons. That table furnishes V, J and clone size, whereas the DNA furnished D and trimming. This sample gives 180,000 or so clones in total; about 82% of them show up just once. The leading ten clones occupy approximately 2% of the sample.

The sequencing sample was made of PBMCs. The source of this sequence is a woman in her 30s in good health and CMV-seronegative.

The CDR3 sequence is CASSARGSETQYF. The sequenced DNA is TGTGCCAGCAGTGCCCGGGGGTCCGAGACCCAGTACTTC. The rearranged segments are TRBV6-6 and TRBJ2-5; the best D guess is TRBD2, with 6 bases matching. The germline ends are 12 bases apart after V is trimmed by 5 bases and J by 5 bases. The CDR3, cysteine through phenylalanine, is 13 amino acids long. The only DNA kept is the CDR3, 39 bases in frame from the first base. The CDR1 and CDR2 encoded by the germline V gene (reference sequence) are MNHNY and SVGAGI.